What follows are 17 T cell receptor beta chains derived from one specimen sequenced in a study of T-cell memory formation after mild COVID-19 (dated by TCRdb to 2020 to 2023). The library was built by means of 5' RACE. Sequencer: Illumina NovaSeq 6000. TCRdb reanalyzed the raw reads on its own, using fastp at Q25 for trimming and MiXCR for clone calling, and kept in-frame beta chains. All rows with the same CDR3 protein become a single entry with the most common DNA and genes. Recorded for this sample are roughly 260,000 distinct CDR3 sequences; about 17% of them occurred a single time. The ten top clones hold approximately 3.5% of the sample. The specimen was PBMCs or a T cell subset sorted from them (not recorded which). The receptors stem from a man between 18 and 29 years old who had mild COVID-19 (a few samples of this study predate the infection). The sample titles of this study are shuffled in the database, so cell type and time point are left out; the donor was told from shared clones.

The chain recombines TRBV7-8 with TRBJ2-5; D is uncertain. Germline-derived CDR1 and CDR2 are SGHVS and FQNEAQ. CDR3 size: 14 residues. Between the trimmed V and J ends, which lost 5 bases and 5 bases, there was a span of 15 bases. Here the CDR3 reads CASSKGRAQETQYF. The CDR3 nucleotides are TGTGCCAGCAGCAAAGGACGGGCTCAGGAGACCCAGTACTTC.

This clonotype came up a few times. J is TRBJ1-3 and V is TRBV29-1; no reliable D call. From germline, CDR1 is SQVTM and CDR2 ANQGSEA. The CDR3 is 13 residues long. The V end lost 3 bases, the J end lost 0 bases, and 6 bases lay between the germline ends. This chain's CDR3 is CSVEEPSGNTIYF. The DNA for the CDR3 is TGCAGCGTTGAGGAACCCTCTGGAAACACCATATATTTT.

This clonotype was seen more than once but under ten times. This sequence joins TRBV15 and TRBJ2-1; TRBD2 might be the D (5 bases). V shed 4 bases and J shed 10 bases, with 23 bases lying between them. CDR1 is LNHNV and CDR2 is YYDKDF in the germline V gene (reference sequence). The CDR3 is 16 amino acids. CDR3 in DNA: TGTGCCACCAGCACGGGATTCGTGGGCCTGATGTTGGAGCAGTTCTTC. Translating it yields CATSTGFVGLMLEQFF.

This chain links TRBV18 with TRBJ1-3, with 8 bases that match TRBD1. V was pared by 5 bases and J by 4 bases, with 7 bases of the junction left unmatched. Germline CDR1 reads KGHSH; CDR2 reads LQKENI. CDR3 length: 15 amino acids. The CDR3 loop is CASSTTTGGGNTIYF. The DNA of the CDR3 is TGTGCCAGCTCAACAACTACAGGGGGAGGAAACACCATATATTTT.

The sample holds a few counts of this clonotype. This CDR3 reads CAISPTDQKLFF. For the CDR3, the DNA is TGTGCCATCAGTCCGACAGATCAAAAACTGTTTTTT. The genes are TRBV10-3 and TRBJ1-4; weak D call: TRBD1 (5 bases). The CDR3 runs to 12 residues. Germline-derived CDR1 and CDR2 are ENHRY and SYGVKD. V lost 5 bases and J lost 9, with 10 bases in between.

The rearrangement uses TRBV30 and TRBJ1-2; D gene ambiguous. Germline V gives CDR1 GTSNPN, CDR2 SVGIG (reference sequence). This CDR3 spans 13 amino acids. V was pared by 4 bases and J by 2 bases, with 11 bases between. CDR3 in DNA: TGTGCCTGGATCGGTCGGGCGAACTATGGCTACACCTTC. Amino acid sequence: CAWIGRANYGYTF.

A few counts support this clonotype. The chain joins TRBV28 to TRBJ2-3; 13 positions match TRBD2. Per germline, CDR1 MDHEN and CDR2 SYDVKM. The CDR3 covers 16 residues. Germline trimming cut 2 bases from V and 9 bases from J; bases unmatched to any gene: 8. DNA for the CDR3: TGTGCCAGCAGTTTAGGGGGACTAGCGGGGTATTTGACGCAGTATTTT. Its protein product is CASSLGGLAGYLTQYF.

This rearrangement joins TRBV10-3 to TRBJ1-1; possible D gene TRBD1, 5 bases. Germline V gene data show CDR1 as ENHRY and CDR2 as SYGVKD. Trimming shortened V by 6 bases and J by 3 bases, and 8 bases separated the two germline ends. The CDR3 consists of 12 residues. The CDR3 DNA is TGTGCCATCAGAGGGGCGTACACTGAAGCTTTCTTT. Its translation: CAIRGAYTEAFF.

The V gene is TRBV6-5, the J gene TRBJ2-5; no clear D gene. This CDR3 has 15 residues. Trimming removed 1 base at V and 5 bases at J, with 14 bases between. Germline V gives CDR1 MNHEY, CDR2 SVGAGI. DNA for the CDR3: TGTGCCAGCAGTTACTGGGGTACCCTCGGTGAGACCCAGTACTTC. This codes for CASSYWGTLGETQYF.

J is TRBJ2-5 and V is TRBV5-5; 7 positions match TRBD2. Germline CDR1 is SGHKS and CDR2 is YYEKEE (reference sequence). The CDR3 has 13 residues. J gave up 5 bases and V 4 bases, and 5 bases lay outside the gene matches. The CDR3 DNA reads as TGTGCCAGCAGCGGGAGGGACGTGGAGACCCAGTACTTC. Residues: CASSGRDVETQYF.

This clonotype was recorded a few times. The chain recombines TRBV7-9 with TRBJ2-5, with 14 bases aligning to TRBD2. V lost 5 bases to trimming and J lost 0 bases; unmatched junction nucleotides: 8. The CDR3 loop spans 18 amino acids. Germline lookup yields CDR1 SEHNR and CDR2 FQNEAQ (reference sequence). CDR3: CASSLGLAGGDYQETQYF. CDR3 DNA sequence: TGTGCCAGCAGCCTCGGACTAGCGGGGGGAGATTACCAAGAGACCCAGTACTTC.

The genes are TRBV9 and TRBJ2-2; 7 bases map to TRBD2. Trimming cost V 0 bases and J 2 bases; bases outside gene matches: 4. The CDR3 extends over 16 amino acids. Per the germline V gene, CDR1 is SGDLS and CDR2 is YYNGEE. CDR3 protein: CASSVDPAGNTGELFF. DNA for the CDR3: TGTGCCAGCAGCGTAGACCCAGCGGGAAACACCGGGGAGCTGTTTTTT.

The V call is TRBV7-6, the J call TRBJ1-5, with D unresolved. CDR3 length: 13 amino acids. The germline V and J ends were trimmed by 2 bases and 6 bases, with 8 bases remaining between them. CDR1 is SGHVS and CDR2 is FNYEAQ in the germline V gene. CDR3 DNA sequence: TGTGCCAGCAGCTTAAATCAGGTTCAGCCCCAGCATTTT. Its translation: CASSLNQVQPQHF.

DNA for the CDR3: TGTGCCAGCAGCTTAGGGACTAGCGGGGGCGGATACACCGGGGAGCTGTTTTTT. The encoded protein is CASSLGTSGGGYTGELFF. The chain joins TRBV7-8 to TRBJ2-2, with 13 bases matching TRBD2. V gave up 1 base and J gave up 3 bases; unmatched junction bases: 5. The CDR3 sequence is 18 residues long. Germline CDR1 reads SGHVS; CDR2 reads FQNEAQ.

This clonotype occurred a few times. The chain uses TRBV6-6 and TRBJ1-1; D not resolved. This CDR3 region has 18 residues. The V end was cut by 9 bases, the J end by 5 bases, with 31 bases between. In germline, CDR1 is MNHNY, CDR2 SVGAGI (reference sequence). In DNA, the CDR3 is TGTGCCAGTTACGCTTTAGAGCAGCTGAACCTGTCGGGAACTGAAGCTTTCTTT. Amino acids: CASYALEQLNLSGTEAFF.

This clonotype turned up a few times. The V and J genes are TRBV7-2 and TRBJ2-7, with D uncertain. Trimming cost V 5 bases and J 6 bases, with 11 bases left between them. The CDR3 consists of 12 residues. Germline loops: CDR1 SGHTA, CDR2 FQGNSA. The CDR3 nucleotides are TGTGCCAGCAGCGGGCGGAGAGCCGAGCAGTACTTC. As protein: CASSGRRAEQYF. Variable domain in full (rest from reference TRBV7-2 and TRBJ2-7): GAGVSQSPSNKVTEKGKDVELRCDPISGHTALYWYRQSLGQGLEFLIYFQGNSAPDKSGLPSDRFSAERTGGSVSTLTIQRTQQEDSAVYLCASSGRRAEQYFGPGTRLTVT.

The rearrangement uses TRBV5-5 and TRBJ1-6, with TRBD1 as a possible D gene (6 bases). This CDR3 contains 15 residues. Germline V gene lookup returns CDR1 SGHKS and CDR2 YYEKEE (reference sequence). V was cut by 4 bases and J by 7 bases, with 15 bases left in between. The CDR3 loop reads CASSPQTGRNSPLHF. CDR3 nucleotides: TGTGCCAGCAGCCCGCAGACAGGACGAAATTCACCCCTCCACTTT.